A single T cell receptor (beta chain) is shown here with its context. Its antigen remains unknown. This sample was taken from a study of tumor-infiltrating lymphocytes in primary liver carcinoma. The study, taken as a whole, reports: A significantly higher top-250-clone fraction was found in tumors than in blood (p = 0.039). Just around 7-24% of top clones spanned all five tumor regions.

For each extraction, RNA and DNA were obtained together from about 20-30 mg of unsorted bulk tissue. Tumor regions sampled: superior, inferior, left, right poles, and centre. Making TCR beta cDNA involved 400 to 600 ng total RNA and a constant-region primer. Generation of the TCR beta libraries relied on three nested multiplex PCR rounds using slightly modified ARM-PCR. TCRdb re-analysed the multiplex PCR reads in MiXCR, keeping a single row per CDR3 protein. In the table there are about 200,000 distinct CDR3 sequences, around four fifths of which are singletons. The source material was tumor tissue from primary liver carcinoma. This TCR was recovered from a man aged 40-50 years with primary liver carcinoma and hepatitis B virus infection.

The CDR3 here is CASSHSGGQGNDEQFF. DNA for the CDR3: TGTGCCAGCAGCCACTCTGGGGGACAGGGGAACGATGAGCAGTTCTTC. The chain combines TRBV4-2 with TRBJ2-1; 10 bases are a match to TRBD1. Per germline, CDR1 LGHNA and CDR2 YNFKEQ. V gave up 3 bases and J gave up 8 bases; unmatched junction bases: 10. This CDR3 has 16 residues.